This T cell receptor beta chain was profiled in a study of tumor-infiltrating lymphocytes in localized non-small cell lung cancer. The CDR3 consists of 11 residues. Per germline, CDR1 LNHDA and CDR2 SQIVND (reference sequence). The ends were cut back, 7 bases at V and 8 bases at J, with 11 bases in the middle. TCRdb's copy holds only in-frame clones and misses some; the assay was immunoSEQ multiplex PCR. Of 15,000 to 20,000 clones in the sample, 80% are singletons; the top ten hold 10%. The receptor was isolated from a human donor with non-small cell lung cancer. The chain carries TRBV19 and TRBJ1-1, with D perhaps matching TRBD1 (5 bases). The sequenced sample consisted of uninvolved lung tissue not adjacent to the tumor. CDR3 residues: CASTRWGEAFF. The CDR3 DNA reads as TGTGCCAGTACCAGGTGGGGGGAAGCTTTCTTT. Drawing the rest from reference TRBV19 and TRBJ1-1, the complete variable domain is DGGITQSPKYLFRKEGQNVTLSCEQNLNHDAMYWYRQDPGQGLRLIYYSQIVNDFQKGDIAEGYSVSREKKESFPLTVTSAQKNPTAFYLCASTRWGEAFFGQGTRLTVV.